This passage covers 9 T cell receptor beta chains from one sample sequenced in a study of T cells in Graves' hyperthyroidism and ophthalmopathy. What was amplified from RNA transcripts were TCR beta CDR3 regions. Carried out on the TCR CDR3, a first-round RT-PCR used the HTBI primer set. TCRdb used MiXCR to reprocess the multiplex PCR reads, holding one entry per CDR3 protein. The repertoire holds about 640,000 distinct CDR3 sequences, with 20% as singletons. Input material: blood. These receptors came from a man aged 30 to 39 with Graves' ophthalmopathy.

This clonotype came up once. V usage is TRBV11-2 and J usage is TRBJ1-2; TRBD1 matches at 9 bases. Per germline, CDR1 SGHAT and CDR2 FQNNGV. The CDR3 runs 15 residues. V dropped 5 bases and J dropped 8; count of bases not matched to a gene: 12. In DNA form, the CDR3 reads TGTGCCAGCAGCGGTCCGGGACAGGGAAACGAAGGCTACACCTTC. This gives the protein CASSGPGQGNEGYTF.

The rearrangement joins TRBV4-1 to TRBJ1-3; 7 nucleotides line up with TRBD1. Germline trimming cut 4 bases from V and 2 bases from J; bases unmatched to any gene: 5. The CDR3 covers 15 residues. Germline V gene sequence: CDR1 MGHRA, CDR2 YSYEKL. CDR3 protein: CASSLLGTAGNTIYF. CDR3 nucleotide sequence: TGCGCCAGCAGCCTTCTAGGGACAGCTGGAAACACCATATATTTT.

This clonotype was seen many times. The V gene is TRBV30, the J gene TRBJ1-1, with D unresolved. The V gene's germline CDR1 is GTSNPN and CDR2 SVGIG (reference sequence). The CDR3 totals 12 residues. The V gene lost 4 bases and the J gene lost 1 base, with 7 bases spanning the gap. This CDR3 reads CAWNKPNTEAFF. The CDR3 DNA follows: TGTGCCTGGAACAAACCGAACACTGAAGCTTTCTTT.

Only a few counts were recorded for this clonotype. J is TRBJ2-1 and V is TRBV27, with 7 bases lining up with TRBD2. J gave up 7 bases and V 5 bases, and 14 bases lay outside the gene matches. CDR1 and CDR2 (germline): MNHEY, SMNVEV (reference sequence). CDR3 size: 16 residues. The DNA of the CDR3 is TGTGCCAGCAGTCCTCCTGGGGGGGGATTGGTAAATGAGCAGTTCTTC. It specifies CASSPPGGGLVNEQFF.

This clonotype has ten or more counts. The CDR3 here is CASSQDQIRWYEQFF. For the CDR3, the DNA is TGTGCCAGCAGCCAAGATCAGATTAGATGGTATGAGCAGTTCTTC. This sequence joins TRBV3-1 and TRBJ2-1; no clear D gene. V was pared by 0 bases and J by 8 bases, with 14 bases between. Germline assignment: CDR1 LGHDT and CDR2 YNNKEL (reference sequence). This CDR3 comprises 15 residues.

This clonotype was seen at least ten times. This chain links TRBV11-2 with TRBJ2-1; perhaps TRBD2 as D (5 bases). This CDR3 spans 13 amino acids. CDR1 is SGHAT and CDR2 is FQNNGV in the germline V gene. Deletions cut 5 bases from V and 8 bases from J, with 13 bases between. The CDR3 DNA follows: TGTGCCAGCAGCCCCAGCGGTGTAGATGAGCAGTTCTTC. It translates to CASSPSGVDEQFF.

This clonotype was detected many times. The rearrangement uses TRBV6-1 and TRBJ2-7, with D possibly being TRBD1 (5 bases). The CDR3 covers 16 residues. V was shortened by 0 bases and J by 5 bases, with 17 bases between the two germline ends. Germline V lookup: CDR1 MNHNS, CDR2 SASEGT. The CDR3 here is CASSEAQGLGVHEQYF. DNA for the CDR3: TGTGCCAGCAGTGAAGCCCAGGGCTTAGGGGTCCACGAGCAGTACTTC.

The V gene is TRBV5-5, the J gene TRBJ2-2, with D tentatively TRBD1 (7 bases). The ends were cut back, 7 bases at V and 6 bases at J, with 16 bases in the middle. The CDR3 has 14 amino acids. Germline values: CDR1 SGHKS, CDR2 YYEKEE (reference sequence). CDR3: CASAAGGISGELFF. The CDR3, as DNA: TGTGCCAGCGCGGCAGGGGGGATATCCGGGGAGCTGTTTTTT.

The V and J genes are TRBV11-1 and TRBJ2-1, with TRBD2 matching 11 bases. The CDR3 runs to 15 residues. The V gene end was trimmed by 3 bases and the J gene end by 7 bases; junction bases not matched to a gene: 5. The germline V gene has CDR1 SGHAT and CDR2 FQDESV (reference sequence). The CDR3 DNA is TGTGCCAGCAGCTTCGCTAGCGGGAGGCCTAATGAGCAGTTCTTC. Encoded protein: CASSFASGRPNEQFF.